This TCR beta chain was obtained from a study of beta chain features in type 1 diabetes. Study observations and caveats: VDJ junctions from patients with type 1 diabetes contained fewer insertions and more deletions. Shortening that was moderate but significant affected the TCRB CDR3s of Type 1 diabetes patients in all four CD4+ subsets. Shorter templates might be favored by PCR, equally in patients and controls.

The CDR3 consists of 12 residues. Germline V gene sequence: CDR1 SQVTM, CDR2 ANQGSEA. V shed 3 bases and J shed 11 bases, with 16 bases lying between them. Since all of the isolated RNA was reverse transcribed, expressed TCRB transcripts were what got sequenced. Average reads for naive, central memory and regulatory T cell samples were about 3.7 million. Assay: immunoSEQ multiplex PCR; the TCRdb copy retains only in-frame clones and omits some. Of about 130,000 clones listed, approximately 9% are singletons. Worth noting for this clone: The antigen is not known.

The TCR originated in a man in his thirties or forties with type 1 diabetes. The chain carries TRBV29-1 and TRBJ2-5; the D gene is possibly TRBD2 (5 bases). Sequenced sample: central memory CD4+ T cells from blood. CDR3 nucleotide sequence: TGCAGCGTTGAGGAGTCCGCGAGGGAGCAGTACTTC. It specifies CSVEESAREQYF.